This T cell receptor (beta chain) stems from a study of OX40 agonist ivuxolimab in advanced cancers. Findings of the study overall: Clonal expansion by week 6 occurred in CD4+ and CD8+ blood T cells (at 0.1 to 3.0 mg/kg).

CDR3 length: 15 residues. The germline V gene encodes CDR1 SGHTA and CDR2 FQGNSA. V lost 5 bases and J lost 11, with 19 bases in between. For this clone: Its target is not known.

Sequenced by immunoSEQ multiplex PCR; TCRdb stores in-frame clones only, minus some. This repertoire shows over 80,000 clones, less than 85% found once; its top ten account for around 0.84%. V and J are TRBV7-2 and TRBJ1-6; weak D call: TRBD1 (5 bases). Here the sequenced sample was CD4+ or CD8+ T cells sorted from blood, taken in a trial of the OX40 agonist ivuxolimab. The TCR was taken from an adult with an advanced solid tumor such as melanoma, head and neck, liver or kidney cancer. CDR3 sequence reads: CASSLQAGPLTPLHF. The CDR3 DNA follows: TGTGCCAGCAGCCTACAGGCGGGGCCATTAACACCCCTCCACTTT.